This T cell receptor (beta chain) was observed in a study of regulatory T cells in long-lasting Graves disease (dated by TCRdb to the early 2020s). About the full investigation: In the newly diagnosed Graves' disease group, patients had been taking antithyroid drugs for less than 3 months. Persistent Graves' disease patients were compared with newly diagnosed Graves' disease patients by peripheral blood TCR sequencing and RNA sequencing. The study took place in China and was registered as a clinical trial. A total of some 35 samples underwent TCR sequencing, from about 13 patients with persistent Graves' disease and 20 or so patients with newly diagnosed Graves' disease.

Broader findings and caveats from the paper: Persistent Graves' disease patients showed lower TCR Shannon entropy and fewer highly expanded clones than newly diagnosed patients, suggesting clonal expansion. Persistent disease showed preferential use of TRBV28, TRBJ1-2 and TRBJ2-5, whereas newly diagnosed disease favored TRBV20-1 and TRBJ2-1. A larger number of public clonotypes was shared among persistent patients (about 2,700) than among newly diagnosed patients (about 990). Because the primary lesion, thyroid tissue, could not be accessed, the study looked at peripheral blood alone. Only the TCR beta chain was sequenced and analyzed. The small sample size was acknowledged by the authors as a limitation that may reduce accuracy.

This clonotype turned up a few times. Its antigen is still unknown. Base qualities are not at hand, and no much larger clone is one base apart. The sample's time point label, in plain terms: newly diagnosed GD, antithyroid drugs for less than 3 months. For both TCR sequencing and RNA sequencing, RNA was extracted from PBMCs using TRIzol. The diagnosis of Graves' disease was made according to American Thyroid Association guidelines. Patients for the study were recruited at an endocrinology department in Xi'an, China. Each patient gave 8.5 to 9.5 milliliters of peripheral blood, collected in an EDTA anticoagulant tube. Ficoll Paque Plus density gradient separation was used to isolate PBMCs, and no further T cell sorting was done. An Agilent 2100 Bioanalyzer and agarose gel were used to assess RNA quality, and a NanoDrop 2000 was used to measure RNA concentration. Libraries were constructed by multiplex PCR. The sequencer was an Illumina HiSeq 4000. iRepertoire HTBI primers and Arm-PCR amplification of CDR3 regions were used to construct TCR beta libraries. Gel purification was performed on PCR products prior to sequencing. The original methods were these. Across samples, about 63 TRBV and roughly 15 TRBJ segments were identified and used for gene usage analysis of CDR3 amino acid clonotypes. Filtered high-quality paired reads were merged into contigs using COPE and FqMerger. BLAST was used to align contigs to IMGT TRBV, TRBD and TRBJ reference genes, with CDR3 defined following IMGT. Highly expanded clones were defined as clonotypes with a frequency above 0.1%. Repertoire diversity was measured by Shannon entropy, and V-J evenness by the Gini coefficient. Clonotypes shared by more than one individual were considered public. The public reads were reanalyzed by TCRdb: fastp trimming at Q25, MiXCR alignment, in-frame beta chains only. Each CDR3 protein gets just one entry, which takes the most common genes and DNA from the rows behind it. TCRdb's processing, not the authors', yielded these V and J calls. For this sample there are some 330,000 distinct CDR3 sequences; 12% appear just once. The ten largest clones capture under 20% of the sample.

The CDR3 holds 13 amino acids from the cysteine to the phenylalanine. The sequence is cut down to CDR3 DNA, 39 bases in frame from base 1. The junction shows trimming of 0 bases on V and 6 bases on J, plus 8 bases between the germline ends. In the germline V gene, CDR1 corresponds to MNHEY and CDR2 to SVGAGI. Another study also made use of these data, one on T cells in Graves' hyperthyroidism and ophthalmopathy. Per that second paper: Stable Graves' hyperthyroidism was defined as the absence of progression to ophthalmopathy over 18 months of follow-up. Hyperthyroidism patients were newly diagnosed, with disease duration under 2 months, and aged 18 to 65 years. Patients with uncontrolled infections, other autoimmune diseases, pregnancy or lactation were excluded. Diagnoses relied on clinical symptoms, serum thyroxine and TRAb, thyroid ultrasound and orbital computed tomography. For the first round of RT-PCR on the TCR CDR3, the HTBI primer set was used together with the Qiagen OneStep RT-PCR kit. Most expanded thyroid clonotypes (frequency above 0.001) were also detected in blood, suggesting blood repertoires may reflect thyroid immune responses. Ophthalmopathy was separated from stable hyperthyroidism by a 13 V-J signature model, with approximately 89% sensitivity and approximately 81% specificity obtained in cross-validation and 80%/75% obtained in testing. In validation, the model predicted progression to ophthalmopathy a median of approximately 6.3 months before onset, with about 64% sensitivity and roughly 79% specificity. A discovery cohort of about 95 patients, approximately 44 with Graves' ophthalmopathy and fewer than 65 with stable Graves' hyperthyroidism, was used to find distinguishing TCR V-J signatures. An independent validation cohort of under 20 hyperthyroidism patients and over 15 patients who later progressed to ophthalmopathy tested prospective prediction of ophthalmopathy. For training and testing, the 100 or so patients in the discovery cohort were randomly divided in a 7:3 ratio. In about 6 Graves' hyperthyroidism patients, the study also compared T-cell repertoires from thyroid tissue with T-cell repertoires from blood. After blood sampling, hyperthyroidism patients were treated with methimazole at a starting dose of 30 mg daily, and ophthalmopathy patients were treated with high-dose intravenous methylprednisolone. The libraries were constructed in a second round of multiplex PCR and then size-selected and purified. Paired-end sequencing of the libraries was performed with 100 bp reads on an Illumina HiSeq2000. Raw data were processed with SOAPnuke, discarding reads with adapters, uncalled bases, mean Phred below 15, or no exact constant-primer or identifier match. High-quality paired reads were merged using COPE v1.2.5, and each unique nucleotide sequence was defined as a clonotype. MiTCR v1.1 was used to align the clonotypes against IMGT TRBV, TRBD and TRBJ reference segments. Only V-J combinations with frequency above 0.0001, covering roughly 99% of repertoires, were analysed. A TCS score was defined as the ratio of F50 (clonal expansion) to E x V (chaos), with BLOSUM62-based TCRdist applied between CDR3 peptides within each V-J. Welch's t-statistics and random forest reduced 500 to 550 V-J features to roughly 13, which were used in a naive Bayes classifier (R e1071). No statistical method was used to set the sample size in advance, and investigators knew the group allocation. TCR Vbeta CDR3 sequencing of approximately 140 peripheral blood samples (43 ophthalmopathy, approximately 80 hyperthyroidism and roughly 17 progressor patients) is reported in the paper.

The sample here was peripheral blood mononuclear cells (PBMCs), taken at new diagnosis, from a patient treated with antithyroid drugs. The clonotype was recovered from a woman aged 18 to 35 with Graves disease. Donor details come from another sample of the same person, matched by shared clones. The rearranged segments are TRBV6-5 and TRBJ1-2; there is no confident call for the D gene. The CDR3 is CASSYSVRDGYTF. Here is the DNA: TGTGCCAGCAGTTACTCGGTTAGGGATGGCTACACCTTC.